The 18 T cell receptor beta chains presented below share a single source sample, sequenced in a study of beta chain features in type 1 diabetes. Points from the study as a whole: Shorter TCRB CDR3s, moderately but significantly so, marked every one of the four CD4+ subsets in Type 1 diabetes patients.

The isolated RNA, all of it, was reverse transcribed, so expressed TCRB transcripts were what got sequenced. TCRdb's copy holds only in-frame clones and misses some; the assay was immunoSEQ multiplex PCR. The sample has about 230,000 clones, around 16% seen once; the top ten hold roughly 0.08%. What these receptors recognize is not known. Material for sequencing was naive CD4+ T cells from blood. The receptors derive from a man younger than 45 with type 1 diabetes.

This clone appeared a few times. The sample contains more than one DNA sequence encoding this CDR3. The CDR3 here is CAWSVRGEKLFF. The CDR3 DNA sequence: TGTGCCTGGAGTGTAAGAGGTGAAAAACTGTTTTTT. This chain connects TRBV30 to TRBJ1-4; D not certain. V gave up 0 bases and J gave up 7 bases, with 6 bases separating them. Germline CDR1 is GTSNPN and CDR2 is SVGIG (reference sequence). This CDR3 is built from 12 residues. The full variable domain, rest sourced from reference TRBV30 and TRBJ1-4, is SQTIHQWPATLVQPVGSPLSLECTVEGTSNPNLYWYRQAAGRGLQLLFYSVGIGQISSEVPQNLSASRPQDRQFILSSKKLLLSDSGFYLCAWSVRGEKLFFGSGTQLSVL.

This clone was detected a few times. DNA for the CDR3: TGCAGCGTAGTGGGGGGCCCCACAGATACGCAGTATTTT. Amino acids: CSVVGGPTDTQYF. V usage is TRBV29-1 and J usage is TRBJ2-3; D possibly matches TRBD1 or TRBD2 (6 bases each). Trimming shortened V by 6 bases and J by 2 bases, and 12 bases separated the two germline ends. From germline, CDR1 is SQVTM and CDR2 ANQGSEA. The length of the CDR3 is 13 residues.

This chain uses TRBV4-2 with TRBJ2-7, with D perhaps matching TRBD2 (6 bases). Germline values: CDR1 LGHNA, CDR2 YNFKEQ. The CDR3 extends over 14 amino acids. Trimming stripped 4 bases from V and 0 bases from J, with 10 bases between. CDR3 nucleotides: TGTGCCAGCAGCCCTAGCGTGAGCTCCTACGAGCAGTACTTC. Its translation is CASSPSVSSYEQYF.

V is TRBV28 and J is TRBJ2-3, with a possible D match to TRBD2 (7 bases). Germline loops: CDR1 MDHEN, CDR2 SYDVKM. Deletions cut 4 bases from V and 5 bases from J, with 13 bases between. The CDR3 has 14 residues. The CDR3 nucleotides read TGTGCCAGCAGTTACGGGGGGCCGAAAGATACGCAGTATTTT. Its protein product is CASSYGGPKDTQYF. The entire variable domain, with the rest obtained from reference TRBV28 and TRBJ2-3, is as follows: DVKVTQSSRYLVKRTGEKVFLECVQDMDHENMFWYRQDPGLGLRLIYFSYDVKMKEKGDIPEGYSVSREKKERFSLILESASTNQTSMYLCASSYGGPKDTQYFGPGTRLTVL.

This clone was recorded a few times. This chain uses TRBV5-1 with TRBJ2-3; a possible D gene is TRBD2 (6 bases). This CDR3 is built from 13 residues. The germline CDR1 and CDR2 sequences are SGHRS and YFSETQ. Trimming cost V 4 bases and J 5 bases, with 11 bases left between them. As DNA, the CDR3 is TGCGCCAGCAGCGTGGGAGGAAAAGATACGCAGTATTTT. Protein product: CASSVGGKDTQYF.

This clone has only a few counts. Distinct nucleotide sequences in the sample also encode this CDR3. The V call is TRBV5-1, the J call TRBJ2-2; 9 bases align to TRBD2. This CDR3 has 14 residues. V lost 2 bases to trimming and J lost 4 bases; unmatched junction nucleotides: 0. From germline, CDR1 is SGHRS and CDR2 YFSETQ. CDR3 DNA sequence: TGCGCCAGCAGCTTAGCGGGAGGCACCGGGGAGCTGTTTTTT. Amino acids: CASSLAGGTGELFF.

This chain joins TRBV27 and TRBJ2-1; D not certain. The V gene's germline CDR1 is MNHEY and CDR2 SMNVEV (reference sequence). V lost 8 bases and J lost 0, with 20 bases in between. The CDR3 consists of 17 residues. The CDR3 sequence is CASSNPTARASYNEQFF. CDR3 nucleotide sequence: TGTGCCAGCTCAAACCCAACAGCCAGAGCCTCCTACAATGAGCAGTTCTTC.

The sample holds a few counts of this clone. Written as DNA, the CDR3 is TGTGCCAGCAGCACTACGACTAGCGATGAGCAGTTCTTC. Amino acids: CASSTTTSDEQFF. This chain uses TRBV9 with TRBJ2-1, with 8 bases aligning to TRBD2. J was trimmed by 8 bases and V by 4 bases; bases with no gene match: 5. From germline, CDR1 is SGDLS and CDR2 YYNGEE. CDR3 length: 13 amino acids.

In its sample, this clone was seen a few times. CDR3 amino acids: CASSRARTQYF. The CDR3 DNA reads as TGTGCCAGCAGCCGCGCCCGGACCCAGTACTTC. The chain combines TRBV7-2 with TRBJ2-5; D gene ambiguous. The CDR3 runs 11 residues. Germline V lookup: CDR1 SGHTA, CDR2 FQGNSA. V was trimmed by 5 bases and J by 7 bases, leaving 8 bases between them.

This chain uses TRBV10-3 with TRBJ2-7, with 13 positions matching TRBD2. From germline, CDR1 is ENHRY and CDR2 SYGVKD. Trimming removed 4 bases from V and 3 bases from J; junction bases left unmatched: 0. This CDR3 is built from 14 residues. CDR3 nucleotides: TGTGCCATCAGTGGGACTAGCGGGAGCTACGAGCAGTACTTC. Translated: CAISGTSGSYEQYF.

The rearrangement links TRBV4-1 to TRBJ2-7; D is undetermined. Germline loops: CDR1 MGHRA, CDR2 YSYEKL. This CDR3 contains 14 residues. The V end was cut by 0 bases, the J end by 2 bases, with 8 bases between. This chain's CDR3 is CASSQDIRTYEQYF. Here the CDR3 DNA reads TGCGCCAGCAGCCAAGATATTAGGACCTACGAGCAGTACTTC.

A few counts support this clone. This chain connects TRBV7-9 to TRBJ2-3; TRBD1 matches 7 bases. V shed 11 bases, J shed 6 bases, and the junction held 14 bases outside the gene matches. Germline V gene sequence: CDR1 SEHNR, CDR2 FQNEAQ (reference sequence). CDR3 length equals 14 residues. The CDR3 sequence is CASRSQGMADTQYF. In nucleotides, the CDR3 is TGTGCCTCCAGATCACAGGGGATGGCGGATACGCAGTATTTT.

The gene calls are TRBV9 and TRBJ2-7, with D possibly matching TRBD2 (5 bases). The V and J ends lost 3 bases and 5 bases respectively, with 15 bases between them. This CDR3 is 14 amino acids long. CDR1 and CDR2 from the germline V gene are SGDLS and YYNGEE. The CDR3 sequence is CASSETLTRNEQYF. CDR3 coding DNA: TGTGCCAGCAGCGAGACCTTAACTAGGAACGAGCAGTACTTC.

The chain has TRBV2 and TRBJ1-1, with 7 bases identical to TRBD1. The V gene's germline CDR1 is SNHLY and CDR2 FYNNEI. This CDR3 has 12 amino acids. Trimming removed 6 bases from V and 9 bases from J; junction bases left unmatched: 7. The CDR3 spells CASRSGQAKAFF. The DNA for the CDR3 is TGTGCCAGCAGGAGTGGACAGGCAAAAGCTTTCTTT.

The genes are TRBV9 and TRBJ1-2; D gene ambiguous. Per the germline V gene, CDR1 is SGDLS and CDR2 is YYNGEE. This CDR3 has 13 amino acids. V lost 0 bases, J lost 8 bases, and 11 bases lay in between. In DNA, the CDR3 is TGTGCCAGCAGCGTAGGAGCAGGAGGAGGCTACACCTTC. The encoded protein is CASSVGAGGGYTF.

CDR3 amino acids: CASSLQGNIQYF. Here the CDR3 DNA reads TGTGCCAGCAGCCTCCAGGGAAACATTCAGTACTTC. This rearrangement joins TRBV28 to TRBJ2-4, with TRBD1 as a possible D gene (5 bases). The CDR3 has 12 amino acids. CDR1 and CDR2 (germline): MDHEN, SYDVKM. Trimming left V 6 bases short and J 6 bases short, with 9 bases between.

This rearrangement joins TRBV29-1 to TRBJ1-4; tentative D call: TRBD1 (6 bases). CDR3 length equals 13 residues. The V and J ends lost 8 bases and 7 bases respectively, with 17 bases between them. Germline V gives CDR1 SQVTM, CDR2 ANQGSEA. The DNA for the CDR3 is TGCAGCTTCAATTGGGGGGCCGGTGAAAAACTGTTTTTT. It specifies CSFNWGAGEKLFF.

The CDR3 loop reads CASSLTGHQPQHF. The CDR3 nucleotides are TGTGCCAGCAGTCTAACAGGGCATCAGCCCCAGCATTTT. The genes are TRBV7-3 and TRBJ1-5, with D perhaps matching TRBD1 (6 bases). Trimming removed 6 bases from V and 5 bases from J, with 11 bases in between. CDR1 and CDR2 (germline): SGHTA, FQGTGA. This CDR3 contains 13 residues.